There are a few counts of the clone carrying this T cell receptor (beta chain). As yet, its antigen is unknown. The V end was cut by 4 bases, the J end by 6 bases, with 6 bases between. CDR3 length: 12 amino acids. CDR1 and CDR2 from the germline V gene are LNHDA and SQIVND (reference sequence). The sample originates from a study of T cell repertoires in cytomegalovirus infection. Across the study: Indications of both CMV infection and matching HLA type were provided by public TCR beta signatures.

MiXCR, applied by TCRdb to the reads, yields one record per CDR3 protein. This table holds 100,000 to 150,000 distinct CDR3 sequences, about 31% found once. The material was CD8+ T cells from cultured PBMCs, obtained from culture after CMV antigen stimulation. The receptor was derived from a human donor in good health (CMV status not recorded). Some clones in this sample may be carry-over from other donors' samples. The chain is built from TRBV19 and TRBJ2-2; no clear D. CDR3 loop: CASSRYSGELFF. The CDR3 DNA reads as TGTGCCAGTAGTAGGTACTCCGGGGAGCTGTTTTTT.